The rows below give T cell receptor beta chains drawn from one sample of a study of early T cells in non-severe SARS-CoV-2 infection. TCRdb re-called the 5' RACE reads with MiXCR, one entry per CDR3 protein. Among approximately 37,000 distinct CDR3 sequences listed, over 4% were seen once. The sequenced sample consisted of whole blood. The receptor source for this set is an adult who was a healthcare worker with PCR-confirmed SARS-CoV-2 infection or an uninfected control (not recorded which). CDR3s include the opening cysteine and the closing phenylalanine or tryptophan. The D gene is left open where the match is weak. Some rows mark clone size as missing; the rest say once, few, many or name a class of expanded clone.

cdr3_nt | cdr3_aa | j_call | d_call | v_call | clone_size
TGTGCCAGCAGTCAGGACCCCCCCGGGGGTAGTGATTCACCCCTCCACTTT | CASSQDPPGGSDSPLHF | TRBJ1-6 | . | TRBV27 | many
TGTGCCAGCACCCCCGACAGGGGGAACTATGAGCAGTTCTTC | CASTPDRGNYEQFF | TRBJ2-1 | TRBD1 | TRBV11-2 | many
TGTGCCAGCAGTACACCGGGACAGGGGGTTTTATGGTCCTACAATGAGCAGTTCTTC | CASSTPGQGVLWSYNEQFF | TRBJ2-1 | TRBD1 | TRBV2 | many
TGTGCCAGTAGTATGGGGAGACCCTACGAGCAGTACTTC | CASSMGRPYEQYF | TRBJ2-7 | . | TRBV19 | many
TGTGCCAGCAGCCGAGGGGGGACCGTAAATGAGCAGTTCTTC | CASSRGGTVNEQFF | TRBJ2-1 | . | TRBV11-2 | .
TGTGCCAGCCGAGGTGGGCTGGTCATCAATCAGCCCCAGCATTTT | CASRGGLVINQPQHF | TRBJ1-5 | . | TRBV6-2/TRBV6-3 | few
TGTGCCAGCTCACCGGACAGAACGAACACCGGGGAGCTGTTTTTT | CASSPDRTNTGELFF | TRBJ2-2 | . | TRBV18 | many
TGCAGCGTGAGGGGGAGGGCCGTGCGGACCCAGTACTTC | CSVRGRAVRTQYF | TRBJ2-5 | . | TRBV29-1 | few
TGTGCCAGCTCATACGGGACTAGCGTCTACGAGCAGTACTTC | CASSYGTSVYEQYF | TRBJ2-7 | TRBD2 | TRBV3-1 | many
TGTGCCAGCAGTCCGGGGTACAATGAGCAGTTCTTC | CASSPGYNEQFF | TRBJ2-1 | . | TRBV6-4 | .
TGTGCCAGCAGTTACAATCAGGGACCCTACGAGCAGTACTTC | CASSYNQGPYEQYF | TRBJ2-7 | . | TRBV6-5 | many
TGCGCCAGCAGCCCAATCCGCCAGGCGTCTAACTATGGCTACACCTTC | CASSPIRQASNYGYTF | TRBJ1-2 | . | TRBV4-1 | .
TGTGCCAGCAGTTCTCAAGTGTACTCCGGGGAGCTGTTTTTT | CASSSQVYSGELFF | TRBJ2-2 | . | TRBV12-3/TRBV12-4 | many
TGTGCCAGCAGCTTCGGAGACGGCGGAGGGAATCGGGATACGCAGTATTTT | CASSFGDGGGNRDTQYF | TRBJ2-3 | . | TRBV11-2 | many
TGTGCCAGCAGGAACGAACTAGCGGGATCAGAGACCCAGTACTTC | CASRNELAGSETQYF | TRBJ2-5 | TRBD2 | TRBV6-2/TRBV6-3 | many
TGTGCCAGCAGCCAACAGATGAACACTGAAGCTTTCTTT | CASSQQMNTEAFF | TRBJ1-1 | . | TRBV2 | few
TGCGCCAGCAGCGAAGGGACCTTGGGCAATCAGCCCCAGCATTTT | CASSEGTLGNQPQHF | TRBJ1-5 | . | TRBV5-1 | many
TGCAGTGCTAGGGGGCAGGGTGATACTGAAGCTTTCTTT | CSARGQGDTEAFF | TRBJ1-1 | . | TRBV20-1 | many
TGTGCCAGCAGTCACGGACAGAACCAAGAGACCCAGTACTTC | CASSHGQNQETQYF | TRBJ2-5 | . | TRBV7-2 | many
TGCAGTGCTAGTTGGCTAGGTATGAGTGAGCAGTTCTTC | CSASWLGMSEQFF | TRBJ2-1 | . | TRBV20-1 | .
TGTGCCAGCAGTCTATTACAGGGCCGGTCCACCTACGAGCAGTACTTC | CASSLLQGRSTYEQYF | TRBJ2-7 | . | TRBV7-2 | many
TGTGCCAGCATTAACAGAGTCACAGATACGCAGTATTTT | CASINRVTDTQYF | TRBJ2-3 | . | TRBV27 | .
TGTGCCAGCAACCCCCCTAGCGGGAGCAACACCGGGGAGCTGTTTTTT | CASNPPSGSNTGELFF | TRBJ2-2 | TRBD2 | TRBV6-1 | few
TGCGCCAGCAGCTTGACTAGCCCGGTGCCCTACAATGAGCAGTTCTTC | CASSLTSPVPYNEQFF | TRBJ2-1 | . | TRBV5-1 | many
TGTGCCAGCAGCTATACCGGGACAGTGCTCTACGAGCAGTACTTC | CASSYTGTVLYEQYF | TRBJ2-7 | TRBD1 | TRBV7-2 | .
TGCGCCAGCAGCTTGGGTTCTCGTCTAGATACGCAGTATTTT | CASSLGSRLDTQYF | TRBJ2-3 | . | TRBV5-1 | .
TGCAGTGCTAGAGATTCGAGGGGTAATTCACCCCTCCACTTT | CSARDSRGNSPLHF | TRBJ1-6 | . | TRBV20-1 | .
TGTGCCAGCAGCTTAGCTTCGCGCGGAGAGACCCAGTACTTC | CASSLASRGETQYF | TRBJ2-5 | . | TRBV7-9 | many
TGCAGCGTACGGCAGGTATACACTGAAGCTTTCTTT | CSVRQVYTEAFF | TRBJ1-1 | . | TRBV29-1 | many